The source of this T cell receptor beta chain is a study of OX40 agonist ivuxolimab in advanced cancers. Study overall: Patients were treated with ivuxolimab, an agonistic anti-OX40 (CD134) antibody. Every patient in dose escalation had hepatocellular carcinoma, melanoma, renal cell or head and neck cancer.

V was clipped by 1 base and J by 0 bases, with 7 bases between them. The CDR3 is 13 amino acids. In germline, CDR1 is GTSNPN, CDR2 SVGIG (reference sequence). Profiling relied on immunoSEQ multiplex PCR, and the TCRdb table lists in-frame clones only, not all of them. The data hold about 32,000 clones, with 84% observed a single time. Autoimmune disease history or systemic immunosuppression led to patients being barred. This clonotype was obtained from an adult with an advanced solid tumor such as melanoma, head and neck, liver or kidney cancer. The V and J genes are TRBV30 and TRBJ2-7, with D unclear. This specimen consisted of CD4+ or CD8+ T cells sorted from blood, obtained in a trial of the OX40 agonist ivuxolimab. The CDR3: CAWSDGISYEQYF. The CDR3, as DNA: TGTGCCTGGAGTGACGGAATCTCCTACGAGCAGTACTTC.